This TCR beta chain was recorded in a study of T-cell memory formation after mild COVID-19. Study in general: Clusters of TCRs were largely donor specific. Study-wide findings and caveats: Still unconfirmed is whether the second-wave clones peaking on day 37 recognized SARS-CoV-2. Pre-infection memory carried some responding clones, suggesting that cross-reactive memory joined.

The germline gives CDR1 MNHNY, CDR2 SVGAGI (reference sequence). Losses at the gene ends were 4 bases for V and 11 bases for J; bases not matched to a gene: 9. This CDR3 comprises 13 residues. Details on this clonotype: Antigen unknown.

Via MiXCR, TCRdb re-called the 5' RACE reads, giving one row per CDR3 protein. The sample holds around 530,000 distinct CDR3 sequences; approximately 21% are singletons and the top ten take around 9.2%. The TCR originated in an adult woman who had mild COVID-19 (a few samples of this study predate the infection). Cell type and time point are not known. Material for sequencing was PBMCs or a T cell subset sorted from them (not recorded which). This chain uses TRBV6-6 with TRBJ2-7; 9 positions match TRBD1. CDR3 nucleotide sequence: TGTGCCAGCAGTTTCCCGGACAGGGGATATAAGTACTTC. Protein sequence: CASSFPDRGYKYF.